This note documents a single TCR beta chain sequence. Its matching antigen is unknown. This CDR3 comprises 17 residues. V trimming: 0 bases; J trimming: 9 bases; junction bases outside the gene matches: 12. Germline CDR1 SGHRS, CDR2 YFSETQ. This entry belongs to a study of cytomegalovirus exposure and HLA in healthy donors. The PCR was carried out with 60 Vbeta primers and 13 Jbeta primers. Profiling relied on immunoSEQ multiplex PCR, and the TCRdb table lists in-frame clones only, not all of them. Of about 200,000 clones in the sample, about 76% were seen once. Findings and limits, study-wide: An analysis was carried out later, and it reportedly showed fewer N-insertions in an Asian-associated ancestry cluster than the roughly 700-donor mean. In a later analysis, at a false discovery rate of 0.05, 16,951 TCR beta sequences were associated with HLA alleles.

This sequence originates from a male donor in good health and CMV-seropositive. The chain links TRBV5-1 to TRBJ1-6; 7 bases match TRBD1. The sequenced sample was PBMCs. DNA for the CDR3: TGCGCCAGCAGCTTGGACCCGACAGGGATCGGGATTTCACCCCTCCACTTT. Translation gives CASSLDPTGIGISPLHF.